The source of this T cell receptor beta chain is a study of control samples from healthy donors and cancer patients. Here immunoSEQ multiplex PCR was the method, and the copy in TCRdb shows in-frame clones only, minus some. Of more than 100,000 clones listed, around 90% are singletons. The sequencing input was blood. The clonotype was recovered from a young man in good health.

The CDR3 region is CASSFNPSYEQYF. Written as DNA, the CDR3 is TGTGCCAGCAGTTTCAACCCTTCCTACGAGCAGTACTTC. The chain couples TRBV12-3 or TRBV12-4 to TRBJ2-7; D is unclear. The CDR3 extends over 13 amino acids. Trimming stripped 3 bases from V and 1 base from J, with 7 bases between.